What follows are 14 T cell receptor beta chains derived from one specimen sequenced in a study of blood T cell repertoires in COVID-19. Generated by immunoSEQ multiplex PCR, the TCRdb table keeps only in-frame clones and is missing some. Of approximately 220,000 clones in the sample, roughly 82% were seen once. The sample comprised peripheral blood. The receptors here all came from a woman aged 70 to 79 with acute or convalescent COVID-19.

V and J are TRBV27 and TRBJ2-3; 7 bases align to TRBD2. Trimming removed 6 bases from V and 4 bases from J; junction bases left unmatched: 4. The CDR3 is made up of 13 amino acids. In germline, CDR1 is MNHEY, CDR2 SMNVEV (reference sequence). In DNA, the CDR3 is TGTGCCAGCAGCAAGGGGAGGGCAGATACGCAGTATTTT. Residues: CASSKGRADTQYF.

Many counts were recorded for this clone. The chain recombines TRBV7-9 with TRBJ1-1; a weak D match, TRBD1 (6 bases). Trimming cost V 6 bases and J 1 base, with 18 bases left between them. This CDR3 is 16 amino acids long. Germline-derived CDR1 and CDR2 are SEHNR and FQNEAQ (reference sequence). The CDR3 region is CASSPKQGIPNTEAFF. The CDR3 coding sequence is TGTGCCAGCAGTCCTAAACAGGGAATACCGAACACTGAAGCTTTCTTT.

The chain links TRBV7-9 to TRBJ1-4; tentative D call: TRBD1 (5 bases). CDR3 size: 14 residues. CDR1 is SEHNR, CDR2 FQNEAQ, per germline (reference sequence). V lost 4 bases and J 3 bases, leaving 9 bases between the germline ends. This chain's CDR3 is CASSSGNANEKLFF. The CDR3 DNA sequence: TGTGCCAGCAGCTCAGGGAATGCTAATGAAAAACTGTTTTTT.

The chain combines TRBV29-1 with TRBJ2-7, with TRBD2 as a possible D gene (5 bases). The germline CDR1 and CDR2 sequences are SQVTM and ANQGSEA. V dropped 4 bases and J dropped 0 bases, with 7 bases sitting between them. CDR3 size: 12 residues. The CDR3 region has the DNA TGCAGCGTTGCGGGGTCCTCCTACGAGCAGTACTTC. Translated: CSVAGSSYEQYF.

This clone turned up a few times. V gene TRBV12-3 or TRBV12-4 combines with J gene TRBJ1-1; the D gene is possibly TRBD1 (6 bases). V lost 10 bases to trimming and J lost 1 base, with 10 bases between them. The CDR3 is 12 amino acids. CDR3 loop: CATSTGNTEAFF. For the CDR3, the DNA is TGTGCCACTTCGACAGGGAACACTGAAGCTTTCTTT.

The chain uses TRBV5-1 and TRBJ2-5, with TRBD1 matching over 9 bases. The CDR3 totals 15 residues. V trimming: 0 bases; J trimming: 2 bases; junction bases outside the gene matches: 2. CDR1 SGHRS and CDR2 YFSETQ come from the germline V gene. In DNA, the CDR3 is TGCGCCAGCAGCTTGGGCGGGACAGGGCAAGAGACCCAGTACTTC. Encoded protein: CASSLGGTGQETQYF.

This rearrangement joins TRBV18 to TRBJ2-7; 7 positions match TRBD1. The J segment lost 7 bases and the V segment lost 6 bases, leaving 9 bases of the junction unmatched. Germline values: CDR1 KGHSH, CDR2 LQKENI. The CDR3 covers 13 residues. CDR3 nucleotide sequence: TGTGCCAGCTCCCCGGGACAGCGTAGAGAGCAGTACTTC. As protein: CASSPGQRREQYF.

The chain couples TRBV6-5 to TRBJ1-3; 7 positions agree with TRBD1. V shed 2 bases, J shed 3 bases, and the junction held 7 bases outside the gene matches. Germline CDR1 reads MNHEY; CDR2 reads SVGAGI. This CDR3 comprises 16 residues. The CDR3 loop is CASSYGQAAGGNTIYF. CDR3 DNA: TGTGCCAGCAGTTACGGACAGGCGGCCGGTGGAAACACCATATATTTT.

V is TRBV6-5 and J is TRBJ2-7, with 12 bases aligning to TRBD2. V dropped 7 bases and J dropped 4; count of bases not matched to a gene: 8. The CDR3 contains 15 residues. Germline V gene data show CDR1 as MNHEY and CDR2 as SVGAGI. In DNA, the CDR3 is TGTGCCAGCACCATCTCGACTAGCGGGGGTTACGAGCAGTACTTC. Translation: CASTISTSGGYEQYF.

The chain links TRBV3-1 (or the pseudogene TRBV3-2) to TRBJ1-2, with D possibly TRBD1 on 6 matching bases. Trimming cost V 1 base and J 4 bases, with 10 bases left between them. Germline loops: CDR1 LGHDT, CDR2 YNNKEL (reference sequence). The CDR3 length is 14 residues. The CDR3: CASSQVTGFYGYTF. In DNA, the CDR3 is TGTGCCAGCAGCCAAGTTACAGGGTTCTATGGCTACACCTTC.

The V and J genes are TRBV5-1 and TRBJ1-6; weak D call: TRBD1 (5 bases). The CDR3 is 15 amino acids. Germline V lookup: CDR1 SGHRS, CDR2 YFSETQ. The V gene lost 2 bases and the J gene lost 6 bases, with 12 bases spanning the gap. The CDR3 DNA follows: TGCGCCAGCAGCTTTATAACGGGGGTTAATTCACCCCTCCACTTT. It specifies CASSFITGVNSPLHF.

This sequence joins TRBV7-2 and TRBJ1-4; 7 nucleotides match TRBD1. With V trimmed by 4 bases and J by 7 bases, 6 bases remained unmatched. CDR3 length: 14 amino acids. From germline, CDR1 is SGHTA and CDR2 FQGNSA. CDR3 DNA sequence: TGTGCCAGCAGCTCAGACAGGGTTACTGAAAAACTGTTTTTT. Its translation is CASSSDRVTEKLFF.

The rearrangement links TRBV19 to TRBJ1-2; the D gene is possibly TRBD1 (5 bases). The CDR3 sequence is 14 residues long. V shed 7 bases and J shed 3 bases, with 15 bases lying between them. Per germline, CDR1 LNHDA and CDR2 SQIVND (reference sequence). CDR3 sequence: CASIGLGGDYGYTF. CDR3 bases: TGTGCCAGTATTGGGCTTGGGGGGGACTATGGCTACACCTTC. Combining the CDR3 with reference TRBV19 and TRBJ1-2 gives the whole variable domain DGGITQSPKYLFRKEGQNVTLSCEQNLNHDAMYWYRQDPGQGLRLIYYSQIVNDFQKGDIAEGYSVSREKKESFPLTVTSAQKNPTAFYLCASIGLGGDYGYTFGSGTRLTVV.

This chain links TRBV7-2 with TRBJ2-2; perhaps TRBD2 as D (6 bases). The CDR3 is 15 amino acids. Germline V gives CDR1 SGHTA, CDR2 FQGNSA. Deletions cut 5 bases from V and 3 bases from J, with 13 bases between. CDR3 region: CASSPPGLYTGELFF. The CDR3 DNA reads TGTGCCAGCAGCCCCCCGGGACTCTACACCGGGGAGCTGTTTTTT. Filled out from reference TRBV7-2 and TRBJ2-2, the complete variable domain reads GAGVSQSPSNKVTEKGKDVELRCDPISGHTALYWYRQSLGQGLEFLIYFQGNSAPDKSGLPSDRFSAERTGGSVSTLTIQRTQQEDSAVYLCASSPPGLYTGELFFGEGSRLTVL.